This TCR beta chain was identified during a study of regulatory T cells in long-lasting Graves disease (dated by TCRdb to the early 2020s). In the study overall: Antithyroid drugs had been taken for less than 3 months by newly diagnosed Graves' disease patients. A total of approximately 35 samples underwent TCR sequencing: around 13 from persistent and some 20 from newly diagnosed Graves' disease patients. The study was conducted in China and was registered as a clinical trial. Peripheral blood TCR sequencing and RNA sequencing compared persistent Graves' disease patients with newly diagnosed Graves' disease patients.

Study-wide findings and limitations: Lower TCR Shannon entropy and fewer highly expanded clones were observed in persistent Graves' disease patients than in newly diagnosed patients, which suggested clonal expansion. Sequencing and analysis were restricted to the TCR beta chain. Persistent patients shared more public clonotypes among themselves (around 3,000) than newly diagnosed patients did (about 970). Preferential use of TRBV28, TRBJ1-2 and TRBJ2-5 was observed in persistent disease, whereas TRBV20-1 and TRBJ2-1 were favored in newly diagnosed disease. The small sample size was acknowledged by the authors as a limitation that may reduce accuracy. Peripheral blood alone was examined, since thyroid tissue, which constituted the primary lesion, could not be accessed.

For this clonotype: The antigen this receptor binds is unknown. No base quality information exists; no much larger clone differs at one position.

The library was built by means of multiplex PCR. This sample was sequenced with an Illumina HiSeq 4000. TCR beta libraries were built with iRepertoire HTBI primers and Arm-PCR amplification of CDR3 regions. Before sequencing, the PCR products underwent gel purification. As for the authors' bioinformatics: Gene usage analysis of CDR3 amino acid clonotypes used the roughly 60 TRBV and around 13 TRBJ segments found across samples. COPE and FqMerger were used to merge filtered high-quality paired reads into contigs. BLAST was used to align contigs to the IMGT TRBV, TRBD and TRBJ reference genes, and CDR3 was defined following IMGT. Highly expanded clones were defined as clonotypes with a frequency above 0.1%. Shannon entropy served as the measure of repertoire diversity, while the Gini coefficient captured V-J evenness. A clonotype found in more than one individual was treated as public. TCRdb took the public reads, trimmed them with fastp at Q25, ran MiXCR for clone calling and kept in-frame beta chains. Merged by CDR3 protein, the rows form single entries marked with the most common genes and DNA. What appears here as the V and J calls and clone size reflects TCRdb's work, not the paper's. Here the sample has just over 600,000 distinct CDR3 sequences; roughly 15% occur a single time. The ten largest account for 18% of the sample.

The time point label corresponds to: newly diagnosed GD, antithyroid drugs for less than 3 months. RNA was extracted from PBMCs in TRIzol for both TCR sequencing and RNA sequencing. The diagnosis of Graves' disease was made according to American Thyroid Association guidelines. Recruitment of patients was carried out at an endocrinology department in Xi'an, China. Each patient gave 9 to 10 milliliters of peripheral blood, collected in an EDTA anticoagulant tube. Ficoll Paque Plus density gradient separation was used to isolate PBMCs, and no further T cell sorting was performed. An Agilent 2100 Bioanalyzer and agarose gel were used to check RNA quality, while a NanoDrop 2000 measured RNA concentration. CDR1 and CDR2, per the germline V gene (reference sequence), are LNHDA and SQIVND. Between the V and J ends, shortened by 6 bases and 2 bases respectively, the junction contains 11 bases. Its CDR3 holds 13 amino acids, cysteine through phenylalanine. CDR3 DNA only is kept here, 39 bases in frame from base 1.

This sample was also put to use in a study of T cells in Graves' hyperthyroidism and ophthalmopathy. Reported in the second study: Stable Graves' hyperthyroidism was defined as the absence of progression to ophthalmopathy over 18 months of follow-up. The hyperthyroidism patients were between 18 and 65 years old and newly diagnosed, with a disease duration of less than 2 months. Any patient with an uncontrolled infection, another autoimmune disease, pregnancy or lactation was excluded. Diagnoses were established on the basis of clinical symptoms, serum thyroxine and TRAb, thyroid ultrasound, and orbital computed tomography. For the first round of RT-PCR on the TCR CDR3, the HTBI primer set was used together with the Qiagen OneStep RT-PCR kit. Most expanded thyroid clonotypes (frequency above 0.001) were also detected in blood, a finding suggesting that blood repertoires may reflect thyroid immune responses. A 13 V-J signature model separated ophthalmopathy from stable hyperthyroidism, with roughly 88% sensitivity and 81% to 83% specificity in cross-validation and 80%/75% in testing. In validation, the model predicted progression to ophthalmopathy a median of roughly 6.1 months before onset, with roughly 68% sensitivity and more than 72% specificity. To identify distinguishing TCR V-J signatures, a discovery cohort of about 100 patients was used, comprising approximately 40 with Graves' ophthalmopathy and roughly 60 with stable Graves' hyperthyroidism. Prospective prediction of ophthalmopathy was tested in an independent validation cohort of 18 to 20 hyperthyroidism patients and 17 patients who later progressed to ophthalmopathy. For training and testing, the 110 or so patients in the discovery cohort were randomly divided in a 7:3 ratio. In addition, the study compared T-cell repertoires in thyroid tissue and in blood from six Graves' hyperthyroidism patients. After blood sampling, hyperthyroidism patients were treated with methimazole at a starting dose of 30 mg daily, and ophthalmopathy patients were treated with high-dose intravenous methylprednisolone. A second multiplex PCR round built the libraries, followed by size selection and purification. Paired-end sequencing of the libraries was performed with 100 bp reads on an Illumina HiSeq2000. SOAPnuke was used to process the raw data, with reads discarded if the reads contained adapters or uncalled bases, had a mean Phred below 15, or lacked an exact constant-primer or identifier match. COPE v1.2.5 was used to merge the high-quality paired reads, and each unique nucleotide sequence was defined as a clonotype. MiTCR v1.1 was used to align clonotypes to the IMGT TRBV, TRBD and TRBJ reference segments. The analysis was restricted to V-J combinations with a frequency above 0.0001, which together covered roughly 99% of the repertoires. The TCS score was defined as F50 (clonal expansion) divided by E x V (chaos), with BLOSUM62-based TCRdist calculated between CDR3 peptides within each V-J. Welch's t-statistics and random forest reduced 450 to 600 V-J features to roughly 13, which were used in a naive Bayes classifier (R e1071). Sample size was not statistically predetermined, and blinding of investigators to group allocation was not performed. TCR Vbeta CDR3 sequencing of approximately 140 peripheral blood samples (over 40 ophthalmopathy, 75 to 80 hyperthyroidism and some 17 progressor patients) is reported in the paper.

The material was peripheral blood mononuclear cells (PBMCs), obtained at new diagnosis, from a patient treated with antithyroid drugs. The chain was built from TRBV19 and TRBJ2-7; the D element might be TRBD1 or TRBD2, as each aligns at 6 bases. The receptor's source is a young woman with Graves disease. Donor details come from another sample of the same person, matched by shared clones. The nucleotide sequence is TGTGCCAGTAGCGGGGGCTACCCCTACGAGCAGTACTTC. Its protein is CASSGGYPYEQYF.